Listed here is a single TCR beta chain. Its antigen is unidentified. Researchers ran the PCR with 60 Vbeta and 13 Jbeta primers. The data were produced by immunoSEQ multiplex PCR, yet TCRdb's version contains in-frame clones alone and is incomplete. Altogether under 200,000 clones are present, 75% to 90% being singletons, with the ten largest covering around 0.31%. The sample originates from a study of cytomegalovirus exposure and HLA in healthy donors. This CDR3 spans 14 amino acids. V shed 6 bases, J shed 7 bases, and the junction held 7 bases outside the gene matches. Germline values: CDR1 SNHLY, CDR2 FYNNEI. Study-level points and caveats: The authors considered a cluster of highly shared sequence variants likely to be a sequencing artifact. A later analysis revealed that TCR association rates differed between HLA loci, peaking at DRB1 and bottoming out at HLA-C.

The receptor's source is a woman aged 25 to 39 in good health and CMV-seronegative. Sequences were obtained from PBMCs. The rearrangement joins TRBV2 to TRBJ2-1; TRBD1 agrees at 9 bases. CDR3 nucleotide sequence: TGTGCCAGCAGCGGGACAGGGAGGTTAAATGAGCAGTTCTTC. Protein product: CASSGTGRLNEQFF.